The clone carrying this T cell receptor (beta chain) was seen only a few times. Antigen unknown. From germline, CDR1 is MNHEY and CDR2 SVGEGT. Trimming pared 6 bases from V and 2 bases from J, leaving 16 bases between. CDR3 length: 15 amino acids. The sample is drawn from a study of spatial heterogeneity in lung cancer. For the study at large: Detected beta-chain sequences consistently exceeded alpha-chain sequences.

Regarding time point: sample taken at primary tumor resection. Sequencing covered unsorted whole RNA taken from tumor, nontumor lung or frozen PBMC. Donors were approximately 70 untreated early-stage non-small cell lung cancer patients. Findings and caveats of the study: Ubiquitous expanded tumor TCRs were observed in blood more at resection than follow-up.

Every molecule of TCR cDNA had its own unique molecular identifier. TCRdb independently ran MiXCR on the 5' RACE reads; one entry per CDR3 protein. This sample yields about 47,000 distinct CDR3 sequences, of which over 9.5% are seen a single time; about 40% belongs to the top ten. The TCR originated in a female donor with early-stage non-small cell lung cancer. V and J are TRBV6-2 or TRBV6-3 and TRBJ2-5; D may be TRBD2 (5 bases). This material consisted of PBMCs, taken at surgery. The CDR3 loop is CASRKRGLAQETQYF. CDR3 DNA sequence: TGTGCCAGCAGGAAGCGTGGGCTAGCACAAGAGACCCAGTACTTC.